A single sample gave rise to the 32 T cell receptor beta chains below, sequenced in a study of blood T cell repertoires in COVID-19. Clones were sequenced by immunoSEQ multiplex PCR, and TCRdb holds only the in-frame ones, with some missing. The repertoire holds 350,000 to 400,000 clones, with approximately 87% as singletons. The sample consisted of PBMCs or T cells enriched from blood (not recorded which). The receptors shown here come from a woman aged 25 to 39 with acute COVID-19.

This clone was seen once. The gene calls are TRBV4-1 and TRBJ1-4; D perhaps matches TRBD1 (5 bases). V was cut by 1 base and J by 8 bases, with 14 bases left in between. Germline-derived CDR1 and CDR2 are MGHRA and YSYEKL. The CDR3 length is 15 residues. The CDR3, as DNA: TGCGCCAGCAGCCAAGTTTGGGGGGAGGGCGAAAAACTGTTTTTT. It specifies CASSQVWGEGEKLFF.

V gene TRBV6-5 combines with J gene TRBJ1-6; unclear D gene. CDR3 size: 14 residues. V lost 0 bases to trimming and J lost 9 bases, with 9 bases between them. Germline V CDR1 and CDR2: MNHEY, SVGAGI. CDR3 sequence (DNA): TGTGCCAGCAGTTACTCCGACCGGAGTTCACCCCTCCACTTT. Amino acid sequence: CASSYSDRSSPLHF.

The V gene is TRBV5-5, the J gene TRBJ2-1; D possibly corresponds to TRBD2 (6 bases). Germline CDR1 is SGHKS and CDR2 is YYEKEE (reference sequence). The CDR3 consists of 16 residues. Trimming shortened V by 4 bases and J by 2 bases, and 16 bases separated the two germline ends. Written as DNA, the CDR3 is TGTGCCAGCAGCGGACGGGACTCCGAGGCCTACAATGAGCAGTTCTTC. Its translation: CASSGRDSEAYNEQFF.

CDR3 sequence (DNA): TGTGCCAGCAGTCCCGGGACAGGGCACTATGGCTACACCTTC. Amino acid sequence: CASSPGTGHYGYTF. The rearrangement links TRBV6-5 to TRBJ1-2; 9 bases map to TRBD1. The CDR3 is 14 residues long. V trimming: 5 bases; J trimming: 3 bases; junction bases outside the gene matches: 4. The germline V gene encodes CDR1 MNHEY and CDR2 SVGAGI.

This clone appeared a single time. DNA of the CDR3: TGTGCCAGCTCACCAATACAGGGAATAGACTATGGCTACACCTTC. Its translation: CASSPIQGIDYGYTF. The J gene is TRBJ1-2, the V gene TRBV18, with a tentative D call TRBD1 (6 bases). V lost 2 bases and J 3 bases, leaving 13 bases between the germline ends. The CDR3 has 15 residues. Germline values: CDR1 KGHSH, CDR2 LQKENI.

CDR3 bases: TGTGCCAGCAGCTTAGTAAACGGGGAGAACACCGGGGAGCTGTTTTTT. Residues: CASSLVNGENTGELFF. The chain uses TRBV7-2 and TRBJ2-2; D might be TRBD2 (5 bases). The CDR3 runs to 16 residues. V gave up 1 base and J gave up 1 base, with 10 bases separating them. In germline, CDR1 is SGHTA, CDR2 FQGNSA. The full variable domain, its missing parts supplied by reference TRBV7-2 and TRBJ2-2, is GAGVSQSPSNKVTEKGKDVELRCDPISGHTALYWYRQSLGQGLEFLIYFQGNSAPDKSGLPSDRFSAERTGGSVSTLTIQRTQQEDSAVYLCASSLVNGENTGELFFGEGSRLTVL.

This chain connects TRBV6-5 to TRBJ2-7; 9 bases agree with TRBD1. V lost 8 bases, J lost 6 bases, and 14 bases stayed unmatched. This CDR3 contains 15 residues. Germline V gives CDR1 MNHEY, CDR2 SVGAGI. The CDR3: CASLMVGTGRAEQYF. For the CDR3, the DNA is TGTGCCAGCCTAATGGTAGGGACAGGGCGCGCCGAGCAGTACTTC.

The J gene is TRBJ1-5, the V gene TRBV21-1; TRBD1 reflects the table's D call only, with no check against the DNA. TRBV21-1 is given as a pseudogene. The CDR3 totals 18 residues. The chain's CDR3 is CASSKGGRPLNSNQPQHF. The CDR3 DNA reads as TGTGCCAGCAGCAAAGGGGGGCGACCGCTGAATAGCAATCAGCCCCAGCATTTT.

This sequence joins TRBV24-1 and TRBJ2-5; 7 bases map to TRBD1. J gave up 1 base and V 4 bases, and 5 bases lay outside the gene matches. CDR1 KGHDR and CDR2 SFDVKD come from the germline V gene. The CDR3 runs 15 residues. The CDR3: CATSDVTGPQETQYF. DNA for the CDR3: TGTGCCACCAGTGACGTGACAGGGCCCCAAGAGACCCAGTACTTC.

This chain uses TRBV7-3 with TRBJ1-1; the D is unclear. The CDR3 runs 15 residues. In germline, CDR1 is SGHTA, CDR2 FQGTGA. The V gene lost 5 bases and the J gene lost 5 bases, with 18 bases spanning the gap. The CDR3 sequence: CASSPRPGSGTEAFF. The CDR3 nucleotides read TGTGCCAGCAGCCCCCGCCCCGGATCGGGAACTGAAGCTTTCTTT.

Points on this clone: The same CDR3 can be traced to other DNA sequences in this sample. The chain recombines TRBV24-1 with TRBJ1-5; 10 nucleotides agree with TRBD1. The trim removed 3 bases at V and 6 bases at J, leaving 4 bases unmatched. CDR1 KGHDR and CDR2 SFDVKD come from the germline V gene. The CDR3 contains 15 residues. The CDR3 bases are TGTGCCACCAGTGATAGACAGGGGGCAGGTCAGCCCCAGCATTTT. Protein sequence: CATSDRQGAGQPQHF.

The chain combines TRBV7-2 with TRBJ2-7, with a weak D call TRBD1 (5 bases). This CDR3 comprises 16 residues. Germline CDR1 and CDR2: SGHTA and FQGNSA. V was cut by 2 bases and J by 1 base, with 15 bases left in between. The CDR3 reads CASSLRTGDPSYEQYF. The CDR3 nucleotides read TGTGCCAGCAGCTTACGCACAGGAGACCCTTCCTACGAGCAGTACTTC.

This chain joins TRBV5-1 and TRBJ1-2; no clear D gene. The CDR3 is 14 amino acids. Trimming cost V 0 bases and J 6 bases, with 12 bases left between them. Germline V gene data show CDR1 as SGHRS and CDR2 as YFSETQ. DNA for the CDR3: TGCGCCAGCAGCTTGGGTGAGGTTTCGGATGGCTACACCTTC. As protein: CASSLGEVSDGYTF.

CDR3 DNA: TGCGCCAGCAGCCTTACAGGGGGATCTAATGAAAAACTGTTTTTT. Translating gives CASSLTGGSNEKLFF. The chain recombines TRBV5-1 with TRBJ1-4; TRBD1 aligns across 8 bases. The CDR3 loop spans 15 amino acids. V lost 4 bases to trimming and J lost 3 bases; unmatched junction nucleotides: 5. CDR1 and CDR2 from the germline V gene are SGHRS and YFSETQ.

The chain combines TRBV7-7 with TRBJ2-1, with TRBD2 identical over 7 bases. Germline loops: CDR1 SSHAT, CDR2 FNYEAQ (reference sequence). V was clipped by 5 bases and J by 9 bases; unmatched bases: 10. The CDR3 is 14 amino acids. CDR3 in DNA: TGTGCCAGCAGCAAACAGCGGGGAGACAGTGAGCAGTTCTTC. This gives the protein CASSKQRGDSEQFF.

The chain uses TRBV21-1 and TRBJ2-7; TRBD2 is the table's D call and was not checked against the DNA. TRBV21-1 is flagged as a pseudogene. CDR3 length equals 16 residues. CDR3 amino acids: CASSPRGGVVSYEQYF. The CDR3 DNA is TGTGCCAGCAGCCCACGAGGGGGGGTAGTCTCCTACGAGCAGTACTTC.

This clone was counted a few times. The chain employs TRBV4-3 and TRBJ1-1, with TRBD1 as a possible D gene (5 bases). Trimming cost V 4 bases and J 1 base, with 10 bases left between them. The CDR3 length is 14 residues. Germline V gives CDR1 LGHNA, CDR2 YSLEER. The CDR3 region is CASSRADRNTEAFF. Here the CDR3 DNA reads TGCGCCAGCAGCCGCGCAGACAGGAACACTGAAGCTTTCTTT.

In its sample, this clone was seen a few times. This chain links TRBV3-1 (or the pseudogene TRBV3-2) with TRBJ1-2; TRBD1 aligns across 12 bases. The CDR3 consists of 17 residues. V lost 4 bases to trimming and J lost 5 bases; unmatched junction nucleotides: 11. Germline loops: CDR1 LGHDT, CDR2 YNNKEL (reference sequence). The DNA of the CDR3 is TGTGCCAGCAGCCGACGGGACAGGGGGCGCTCCGGATATGGCTACACCTTC. It is translated as CASSRRDRGRSGYGYTF.

This clone was recorded only once. V and J are TRBV19 and TRBJ1-6, with D uncertain. Looked up from germline, CDR1 is LNHDA and CDR2 is SQIVND (reference sequence). The CDR3 totals 13 residues. Trimming shortened V by 5 bases and J by 14 bases, and 16 bases separated the two germline ends. The CDR3 loop is CASSPRGRWTLHF. Written as DNA, the CDR3 is TGTGCCAGTAGTCCTCGGGGTAGGTGGACCCTCCACTTT.

The J gene is TRBJ1-1, the V gene TRBV7-3, with D possibly TRBD1 on 6 matching bases. The germline gives CDR1 SGHTA, CDR2 FQGTGA. The CDR3 is 15 amino acids. V lost 4 bases and J 7 bases, leaving 19 bases between the germline ends. The CDR3 region is CASSYLAGTPHEAFF. The DNA of the CDR3 is TGTGCCAGCAGCTACCTGGCCGGGACACCACATGAAGCTTTCTTT.

This chain connects TRBV6-4 to TRBJ2-7, with TRBD2 as a possible D gene (6 bases). V lost 6 bases and J lost 3, with 12 bases in between. This CDR3 contains 13 residues. Germline V gene data show CDR1 as MRHNA and CDR2 as SNTAGT. DNA for the CDR3: TGTGCCAGCAGCCGAAAGGAGGGCTACGAGCAGTACTTC. It encodes CASSRKEGYEQYF.

The rearrangement links TRBV11-2 to TRBJ2-5; D not certain. This CDR3 region has 14 residues. Germline loops: CDR1 SGHAT, CDR2 FQNNGV. With 6 bases removed from V and 5 bases from J, the gap between germline ends came to 16 bases. The CDR3 coding sequence is TGTGCCAGCAGACCCGACGACAAGACGGAGACCCAGTACTTC. It encodes CASRPDDKTETQYF. Combining the CDR3 with reference TRBV11-2 and TRBJ2-5 gives the whole variable domain EAGVAQSPRYKIIEKRQSVAFWCNPISGHATLYWYQQILGQGPKLLIQFQNNGVVDDSQLPKDRFSAERLKGVDSTLKIQPAKLEDSAVYLCASRPDDKTETQYFGPGTRLLVL.

This chain uses TRBV7-3 with TRBJ2-1, with 9 bases fitting TRBD2. The CDR3 loop spans 14 amino acids. The germline gives CDR1 SGHTA, CDR2 FQGTGA. V lost 3 bases, J lost 8 bases, and 5 bases stayed unmatched. The CDR3 loop reads CASSFGAGGHEQFF. CDR3 DNA sequence: TGTGCCAGCAGCTTTGGAGCGGGGGGCCATGAGCAGTTCTTC.

This clone was counted only a few times. The chain uses TRBV7-9 and TRBJ1-1; a possible D gene is TRBD1 (5 bases). The CDR3 is 15 amino acids. CDR1 and CDR2 from the germline V gene are SEHNR and FQNEAQ (reference sequence). The V gene lost 6 bases and the J gene lost 0 bases, with 14 bases spanning the gap. CDR3 protein: CASSGTGTMNTEAFF. The CDR3 DNA is TGTGCCAGCAGTGGTACCGGGACTATGAACACTGAAGCTTTCTTT.

About this clone itself: Other DNA sequences from this sample encode an identical CDR3 as well. The CDR3 protein is CASSARTGGTDTQYF. DNA of the CDR3: TGTGCCAGCAGTGCCAGGACGGGAGGCACAGATACGCAGTATTTT. The V call is TRBV2, the J call TRBJ2-3; the D gene is possibly TRBD2 (6 bases). Trimming took 4 bases from V and 1 from J, leaving 12 bases between them. CDR1 and CDR2 (germline): SNHLY, FYNNEI. The CDR3 has 15 residues.

The chain carries TRBV29-1 and TRBJ1-2; D call uncertain. Trimming removed 5 bases from V and 0 bases from J, with 10 bases in between. The CDR3 runs 13 residues. Germline V lookup: CDR1 SQVTM, CDR2 ANQGSEA. The CDR3 sequence: CSVFGEANYGYTF. The CDR3 nucleotides are TGCAGCGTTTTCGGGGAAGCTAACTATGGCTACACCTTC.

This clone was counted once. V gene TRBV18 combines with J gene TRBJ2-1; weak D call: TRBD1 (6 bases). V gave up 5 bases and J gave up 4 bases, with 15 bases separating them. The CDR3 extends over 15 amino acids. Germline loops: CDR1 KGHSH, CDR2 LQKENI. CDR3 sequence reads: CASSIGRGEYNEQFF. As DNA, the CDR3 is TGTGCCAGCTCAATCGGCAGGGGCGAGTACAATGAGCAGTTCTTC.

The chain combines TRBV7-9 with TRBJ1-6; 7 nucleotides match TRBD1. V lost 5 bases and J lost 0; bases outside the gene matches: 13. Germline CDR1 and CDR2: SEHNR and FQNEAQ (reference sequence). This CDR3 has 19 residues. The CDR3 here is CASSPAGGSRSSYNSPLHF. CDR3 in DNA: TGTGCCAGCAGCCCCGCAGGGGGAAGTAGGAGCTCCTATAATTCACCCCTCCACTTT. The full variable domain, its missing parts supplied by reference TRBV7-9 and TRBJ1-6, is DTGVSQNPRHKITKRGQNVTFRCDPISEHNRLYWYRQTLGQGPEFLTYFQNEAQLEKSRLLSDRFSAERPKGSFSTLEIQRTEQGDSAMYLCASSPAGGSRSSYNSPLHFGNGTRLTVT.

The chain uses TRBV2 and TRBJ1-4; 9 nucleotides align to TRBD1. Germline CDR1 SNHLY, CDR2 FYNNEI. V trimming: 1 base; J trimming: 6 bases; junction bases outside the gene matches: 3. The CDR3 length is 15 residues. In nucleotides, the CDR3 is TGTGCCAGCAGTGAAGGGGACAGGGATTATGAAAAACTGTTTTTT. It translates to CASSEGDRDYEKLFF.

In its sample, this clone was seen once. The rearrangement joins TRBV28 to TRBJ2-3, with 7 nucleotides matching TRBD1. The V segment lost 5 bases and the J segment 3 bases; nucleotides outside the gene matches: 11. The CDR3 loop spans 16 amino acids. Germline V gene lookup returns CDR1 MDHEN and CDR2 SYDVKM. The CDR3 protein is CASSPTGDPGTDTQYF. The CDR3 nucleotides read TGTGCCAGCAGTCCCACAGGGGACCCCGGGACAGATACGCAGTATTTT.

V is TRBV6-5 and J is TRBJ2-7, with D hard to call. V was trimmed by 6 bases and J by 1 base, leaving 13 bases between them. This CDR3 contains 14 residues. CDR1 is MNHEY and CDR2 is SVGAGI in the germline V gene. Here the CDR3 DNA reads TGTGCCAGCAGCTTCCGAGGTAGTTCCTACGAGCAGTACTTC. This gives the protein CASSFRGSSYEQYF.

This clone was picked up a small number of times. The chain employs TRBV19 and TRBJ1-2; no definite D call. The V end lost 6 bases, the J end lost 4 bases, and 12 bases lay between the germline ends. Per germline, CDR1 LNHDA and CDR2 SQIVND (reference sequence). The CDR3 extends over 13 amino acids. The CDR3 bases are TGTGCCAGTAGAGTTCGGGGAGGCTATGGCTACACCTTC. Its protein product is CASRVRGGYGYTF.